Reported below is one TCR beta chain. The data originate from a study of chemoradiotherapy in HPV16-positive cancers. Assay used: immunoSEQ multiplex PCR; TCRdb lists only in-frame clones, some missing. This table has over 20,000 clones, roughly 73% appearing once. The CDR3 contains 17 residues. CDR1 is SGHRS and CDR2 is YFSETQ in the germline V gene. Between the trimmed V and J ends, which lost 4 bases and 0 bases, there was a span of 17 bases. This TCR came from a human donor with HPV-associated anogenital cancer. The genes are TRBV5-1 and TRBJ2-4; a possible D gene is TRBD1 (6 bases). This material was obtained from a patient who underwent chemoradiotherapy. CDR3 sequence: CASSRQERVLAKNIQYF. The CDR3 DNA is TGCGCCAGCAGCCGACAGGAGAGGGTTCTAGCCAAAAACATTCAGTACTTC.